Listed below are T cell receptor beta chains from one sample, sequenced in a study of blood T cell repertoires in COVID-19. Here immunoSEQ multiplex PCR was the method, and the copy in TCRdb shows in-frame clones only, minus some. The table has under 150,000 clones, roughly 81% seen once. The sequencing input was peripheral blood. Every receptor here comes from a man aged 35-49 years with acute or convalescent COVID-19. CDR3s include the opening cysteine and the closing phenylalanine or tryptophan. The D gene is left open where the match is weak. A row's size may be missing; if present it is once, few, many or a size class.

cdr3_aa: CAWVSGLNEKLFF
cdr3_nt: TGTGCCTGGGTATCCGGGTTGAATGAAAAACTGTTTTTT
j_call: TRBJ1-4
v_call: TRBV30
clone_size: .
d_call: .

cdr3_aa: CASSPTPGQGTYEQYF
cdr3_nt: TGTGCCAGCAGTCCAACACCGGGACAGGGTACCTACGAGCAGTACTTC
j_call: TRBJ2-7
v_call: TRBV27
clone_size: .
d_call: TRBD1

cdr3_aa: CASSSGQYGNTIYF
cdr3_nt: TGCGCCAGCAGCTCGGGACAGTATGGAAACACCATATATTTT
j_call: TRBJ1-3
v_call: TRBV5-1
clone_size: .
d_call: TRBD1

cdr3_aa: CASSDGTRYNEQFF
cdr3_nt: TGTGCCAGCAGTGACGGGACAAGGTACAATGAGCAGTTCTTC
j_call: TRBJ2-1
v_call: TRBV2
clone_size: .
d_call: .

cdr3_aa: CASSGPGSGANVLTF
cdr3_nt: TGTGCCAGTAGCGGTCCGGGGTCAGGGGCCAACGTCCTGACTTTC
j_call: TRBJ2-6
v_call: TRBV19
clone_size: few
d_call: .

cdr3_aa: CARKGGKSNEQFF
cdr3_nt: TGTGCCAGAAAAGGGGGCAAGTCCAATGAGCAGTTCTTC
j_call: TRBJ2-1
v_call: TRBV2
clone_size: once
d_call: TRBD1

cdr3_aa: CASSSDRGYGYTF
cdr3_nt: TGTGCCAGCAGCTCCGACAGGGGCTATGGCTACACCTTC
j_call: TRBJ1-2
v_call: TRBV6-5
clone_size: .
d_call: TRBD1

cdr3_aa: CATSDPGLAGGNEQFF
cdr3_nt: TGTGCCACCAGTGATCCGGGACTAGCGGGGGGTAATGAGCAGTTCTTC
j_call: TRBJ2-1
v_call: TRBV24-1
clone_size: .
d_call: TRBD2

cdr3_aa: CASSLEAGFEQYF
cdr3_nt: TGTGCCAGCAGTTTAGAGGCGGGGTTCGAGCAGTACTTC
j_call: TRBJ2-7
v_call: TRBV12-3/TRBV12-4
clone_size: .
d_call: .

cdr3_aa: CAWSVAPVGGHF
cdr3_nt: TGTGCCTGGAGTGTAGCCCCTGTGGGGGGGCACTTC
j_call: TRBJ1-2
v_call: TRBV30
clone_size: .
d_call: .

cdr3_aa: CASDPGTGSTDTQYF
cdr3_nt: TGCGCCAGCGATCCCGGGACAGGGAGCACAGATACGCAGTATTTT
j_call: TRBJ2-3
v_call: TRBV5-1
clone_size: .
d_call: TRBD1

cdr3_aa: CASSIVGGGEETQYF
cdr3_nt: TGTGCCAGTAGTATAGTCGGCGGGGGGGAAGAGACCCAGTACTTC
j_call: TRBJ2-5
v_call: TRBV19
clone_size: .
d_call: TRBD2

cdr3_aa: CASTPPLGLVGNNEQFF
cdr3_nt: TGTGCCAGTACCCCCCCCCTGGGACTAGTAGGTAACAATGAGCAGTTCTTC
j_call: TRBJ2-1
v_call: TRBV19
clone_size: .
d_call: TRBD2

cdr3_aa: CATSDLQSGPETQYF
cdr3_nt: TGTGCCACCAGTGATTTGCAGTCAGGGCCAGAGACCCAGTACTTC
j_call: TRBJ2-5
v_call: TRBV24-1
clone_size: .
d_call: .

cdr3_aa: CASTPGGAATNEKLFF
cdr3_nt: TGTGCCAGCACCCCCGGAGGGGCAGCAACTAATGAAAAACTGTTTTTT
j_call: TRBJ1-4
v_call: TRBV7-9
clone_size: .
d_call: .

cdr3_aa: CASSHSGGEYNEQFF
cdr3_nt: TGCGCCAGCAGCCACTCAGGGGGCGAATACAATGAGCAGTTCTTC
j_call: TRBJ2-1
v_call: TRBV5-1
clone_size: .
d_call: TRBD1

cdr3_aa: CASSQNRGSGNTIYF
cdr3_nt: TGCGCCAGCAGCCAGAACAGGGGCTCGGGAAACACCATATATTTT
j_call: TRBJ1-3
v_call: TRBV4-3
clone_size: .
d_call: TRBD1

cdr3_aa: CASSSPWGHRAGEQFF
cdr3_nt: TGTGCCAGCAGCTCCCCTTGGGGGCACAGGGCAGGTGAGCAGTTCTTC
j_call: TRBJ2-1
v_call: TRBV11-3
clone_size: few
d_call: .

cdr3_aa: CASSLDRQEAFF
cdr3_nt: TGTGCCAGCAGCTTAGATAGACAGGAAGCTTTCTTT
j_call: TRBJ1-1
v_call: TRBV7-9
clone_size: once
d_call: .

cdr3_aa: CASSLESRRGGRPRSDTQYF
cdr3_nt: TGTGCCAGCAGCTTAGAGAGTCGGCGGGGGGGCCGACCTCGCTCAGATACGCAGTATTTT
j_call: TRBJ2-3
v_call: TRBV11-2
clone_size: .
d_call: TRBD2

cdr3_aa: CASSSRGQVLTGELFF
cdr3_nt: TGTGCCAGCAGCTCGAGGGGACAGGTCCTTACCGGGGAGCTGTTTTTT
j_call: TRBJ2-2
v_call: TRBV7-8
clone_size: .
d_call: TRBD1

cdr3_aa: CASSLQWQGYEQYF
cdr3_nt: TGTGCCAGCAGTTTACAATGGCAGGGCTACGAGCAGTACTTC
j_call: TRBJ2-7
v_call: TRBV27
clone_size: .
d_call: .

cdr3_aa: CASRGPWRDTEAFF
cdr3_nt: TGTGCCAGCAGGGGACCCTGGAGGGACACTGAAGCTTTCTTT
j_call: TRBJ1-1
v_call: TRBV6-5
clone_size: .
d_call: .

cdr3_aa: CAISDGQGAYVQETQYF
cdr3_nt: TGTGCCATCAGTGACGGACAGGGGGCGTACGTCCAAGAGACCCAGTACTTC
j_call: TRBJ2-5
v_call: TRBV10-3
clone_size: .
d_call: TRBD1